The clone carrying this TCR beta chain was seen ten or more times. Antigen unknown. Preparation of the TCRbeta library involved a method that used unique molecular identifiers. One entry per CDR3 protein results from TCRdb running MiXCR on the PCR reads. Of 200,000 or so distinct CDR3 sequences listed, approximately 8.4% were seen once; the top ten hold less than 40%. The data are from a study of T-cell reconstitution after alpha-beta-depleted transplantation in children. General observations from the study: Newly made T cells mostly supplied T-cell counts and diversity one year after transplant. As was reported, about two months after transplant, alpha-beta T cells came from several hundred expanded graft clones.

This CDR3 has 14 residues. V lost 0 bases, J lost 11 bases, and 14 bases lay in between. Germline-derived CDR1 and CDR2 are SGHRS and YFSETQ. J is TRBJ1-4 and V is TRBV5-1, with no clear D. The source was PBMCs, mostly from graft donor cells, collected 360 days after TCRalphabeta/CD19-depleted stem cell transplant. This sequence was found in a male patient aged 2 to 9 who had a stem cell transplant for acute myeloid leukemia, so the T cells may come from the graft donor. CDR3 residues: CASSLGSSVGKLFF. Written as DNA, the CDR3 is TGCGCCAGCAGCTTGGGGTCTTCGGTTGGGAAACTGTTTTTT.